What follows is one TCR beta chain and its context. Its antigen is still unknown. Every sample had its cDNA made across eight separate reactions. TCRdb reprocessed the 5' RACE reads; each CDR3 protein has one entry and no DNA is given. The sample data list fewer than 400,000 distinct CDR3 sequences. This entry comes from a study of monozygotic twins with inflammatory bowel disease. Broader study findings: Patients received differing immunosuppressive treatments, which may have added variability to their repertoires. Healthy co-twins showed greater TCRbeta diversity (inverse Simpson) than IBD patients.

The clonotype originates from a human donor with ulcerative colitis or Crohn's disease, or a healthy co-twin of an affected twin (not recorded which). What was sequenced was blood.

The CDR3 loop reads CASSSGGGYGYTF. V is TRBV7-2 and J is TRBJ1-2; no DNA is available, so the TRBD1 call from TCRdb remains unchecked. CDR1 SGHTA and CDR2 FQGNSA come from the germline V gene. The CDR3 is 13 amino acids.